Shown below are 31 T cell receptor beta chains from a single sample sequenced in a study of T cell clonality in common variable immunodeficiency. Profiled with immunoSEQ multiplex PCR; TCRdb holds only in-frame clones, not every one. Listed here are 35,000 or so clones without any singletons, the top ten holding 0.95%. The sequenced material came from peripheral blood mononuclear cells. Every receptor here comes from a person aged 18-70 years in good health.

This clone was found many times. The CDR3 region is CAWSRGLDQETQYF. The CDR3 bases that were read are TGTGCCTGGAGTAGGGGGCTGGATCAAGAGACC. The V gene is TRBV30, the J gene TRBJ2-5; 7 bases line up with TRBD1. Coverage ceases 3 residues before the CDR3 finishes, and the germline J gene fills in the end. The CDR3 sequence is 14 residues long. Looked up from germline, CDR1 is GTSNPN and CDR2 is SVGIG (reference sequence). J gave up 2 bases and V 2 bases, and 5 bases lay outside the gene matches.

This clone was observed at least ten times. The observed sequence ends 3 residues before the CDR3 terminus, with the missing tail filled in from the germline J gene. This chain joins TRBV19 and TRBJ1-4, with D maybe TRBD1 (5 bases). From germline, CDR1 is LNHDA and CDR2 SQIVND (reference sequence). The V end lost 5 bases, the J end lost 8 bases, and 18 bases lay between the germline ends. The CDR3 runs to 15 residues. This chain's CDR3 is CASSPRRSPGEKLFF. CDR3 DNA (partial): TGTGCCAGTAGTCCAAGACGGTCCCCAGGGGAAAAA.

There are many counts of this clone. The CDR3 end is not reached by the read, which stops 3 residues before it; the germline J gene fills it in. This chain uses TRBV19 with TRBJ2-7; no firm D call. Germline CDR1 reads LNHDA; CDR2 reads SQIVND (reference sequence). Between the trimmed V and J ends, which lost 7 bases and 4 bases, there was a span of 14 bases. The CDR3 length is 13 residues. The CDR3 DNA, read in part, is TGTGCCAGTACGCACCCATCGACATACGAG. Encoded protein: CASTHPSTYE. The full CDR3 protein is CASTHPSTYEQYF.

This clone was seen at least ten times. The DNA ends 3 residues before the CDR3 does, and the rest of the CDR3 is filled in from the germline J gene. The rearrangement links TRBV5-1 to TRBJ1-1, with 10 nucleotides matching TRBD1. V dropped 0 bases and J dropped 3; count of bases not matched to a gene: 2. The CDR3 spans 15 residues. Germline V CDR1 and CDR2: SGHRS, YFSETQ. The CDR3 region is CASSLGQGAHTEAFF. CDR3 bases read: TGCGCCAGCAGCTTGGGACAGGGGGCGCACACTGAA.

This clone was counted many times. Read data end 3 residues before the CDR3 end; the end is taken from the germline J gene. The chain recombines TRBV7-2 with TRBJ1-5, with a possible D match to TRBD1 (6 bases). Germline CDR1 reads SGHTA; CDR2 reads FQGNSA. The CDR3 is 14 amino acids. The V and J ends lost 5 bases and 4 bases respectively, with 12 bases between them. The CDR3 loop reads CASSRYGQNQPQHF. Partial CDR3 DNA: TGTGCCAGCAGCCGTTACGGACAGAATCAGCCC.

This clone was counted many times. Sequencing ends 3 residues short of the CDR3 end; the germline J gene provides the rest. V gene TRBV12-3 or TRBV12-4 combines with J gene TRBJ2-1; TRBD1 aligns across 7 bases. The V segment lost 4 bases and the J segment 3 bases; nucleotides outside the gene matches: 6. There are 15 residues in the CDR3. The CDR3 bases that were read are TGTGCCAGCAGTTCACAGGGGTACTACTACAATGAG. This encodes CASSSQGYYYNE. The complete CDR3 protein is CASSSQGYYYNEQFF.

This clone occurred many times. The read terminates 3 residues before the CDR3 end, so the remaining end is supplied by the germline J gene. The genes are TRBV20-1 and TRBJ2-7; TRBD1 agrees at 7 bases. The V gene's germline CDR1 is DFQATT and CDR2 SNEGSKA (reference sequence). The CDR3 contains 16 residues. V lost 3 bases to trimming and J lost 2 bases; unmatched junction nucleotides: 13. The CDR3 sequence: CSASDPGGSTTYEQYF. The sequenced CDR3 bases are TGCAGTGCTAGTGATCCAGGGGGATCCACTACCTACGAG.

This clone was seen many times. The sequenced fragment ends 3 residues before the CDR3 boundary, so the rest is inferred from the germline J gene. The V gene is TRBV4-2, the J gene TRBJ2-1; TRBD2 matches at 16 bases. This CDR3 contains 15 residues. Unmatched junction bases numbered 2, after V lost 4 bases and J lost 8 bases. The germline CDR1 and CDR2 sequences are LGHNA and YNFKEQ. Incomplete CDR3 DNA: TGTGCCAGCAGCCCCGGGACTAGCGGGAGGGATGAG. Encoded protein: CASSPGTSGRDE. The entire CDR3 protein is CASSPGTSGRDEQFF.

The table lists this clone with many counts. The CDR3 goes on 3 residues after the read ends, and that part is filled in from the germline J gene. The chain has TRBV7-9 and TRBJ2-7; D is undetermined. The CDR3 is 14 residues long. CDR1 and CDR2 from the germline V gene are SEHNR and FQNEAQ (reference sequence). Deletions cut 1 base from V and 5 bases from J, with 12 bases between. The sequenced part of the CDR3 DNA is TGTGCCAGCAGCTTAGAACTTCTACCTAACGAG. This translates into CASSLELLPNE. The CDR3 as a whole reads CASSLELLPNEQYF.

This clone has a count of ten or more. The CDR3 end lies 3 residues beyond the end of the read and is filled in from the germline J gene. The chain is built from TRBV5-1 and TRBJ2-1; 9 bases map to TRBD2. The CDR3 consists of 19 residues. V trimming: 0 bases; J trimming: 5 bases; junction bases outside the gene matches: 15. The germline V gene has CDR1 SGHRS and CDR2 YFSETQ. CDR3 residues: CASSLAVNSGRGMNNEQFF. Partial CDR3 DNA: TGCGCCAGCAGCTTGGCCGTGAATAGCGGGAGAGGGATGAACAATGAG.

This clone was counted ten times or more. With the read ending 3 residues before the CDR3 end, the germline J gene is used to fill in that end. The V and J genes are TRBV20-1 and TRBJ2-3; no reliable D call. The CDR3 runs to 13 residues. Germline values: CDR1 DFQATT, CDR2 SNEGSKA (reference sequence). This chain's CDR3 is CSANRVEARTQYF. The DNA read from the CDR3 is TGCAGTGCTAACCGAGTAGAGGCTAGGACG.

This clone occurred many times. Incomplete CDR3 DNA: TGCAGCGTCGTTACCCAGGGAGTCGGAAACACC. Amino acid sequence: CSVVTQGVGNT. The whole CDR3 is CSVVTQGVGNTIYF. This chain connects TRBV29-1 to TRBJ1-3; possible D gene TRBD1, 5 bases. The observed sequence ends 3 residues before the CDR3 terminus, with the missing tail filled in from the germline J gene. The CDR3 length is 14 residues. V was clipped by 6 bases and J by 4 bases, with 16 bases between them. CDR1 is SQVTM and CDR2 is ANQGSEA in the germline V gene.

This clone occurred many times. The read terminates 3 residues ahead of where the CDR3 ends, so the germline J gene completes it. This rearrangement joins TRBV13 to TRBJ1-6; TRBD1 aligns across 8 bases. Per germline, CDR1 PRHDT and CDR2 FYEKMQ (reference sequence). Losses at the gene ends were 6 bases for V and 6 bases for J; bases not matched to a gene: 4. This CDR3 has 14 residues. The CDR3 spells CASSRTGPNSPLHF. The sequenced part of the CDR3 DNA is TGTGCCAGCAGTCGGACAGGGCCTAATTCACCC.

This clone was seen ten or more times. The CDR3 end lies 3 residues beyond the end of the read and is filled in from the germline J gene. The chain couples TRBV18 to TRBJ1-5, with D maybe TRBD1 (5 bases). V lost 2 bases and J 6 bases, leaving 11 bases between the germline ends. The CDR3 is 14 residues long. Germline V gene data show CDR1 as KGHSH and CDR2 as LQKENI. The DNA read from the CDR3 is TGTGCCAGCTCACCAAGCGGGGGTTCTCAGCCC. Amino acid sequence: CASSPSGGSQP. From start to end, the CDR3 is CASSPSGGSQPQHF.

This clone was observed at least ten times. Sequencing ends 3 residues short of the CDR3 end; the germline J gene provides the rest. The chain carries TRBV5-1 and TRBJ1-1; 8 bases are a match to TRBD1. The germline V gene encodes CDR1 SGHRS and CDR2 YFSETQ. The V segment lost 1 base and the J segment 4 bases; nucleotides outside the gene matches: 12. CDR3 length: 17 amino acids. The CDR3 protein is CASSLLVQGALGTEAFF. Incomplete CDR3 DNA: TGCGCCAGCAGCTTGTTGGTGCAGGGGGCGCTGGGCACTGAA. The variable domain in full, completed from reference TRBV5-1 and TRBJ1-1, reads KAGVTQTPRYLIKTRGQQVTLSCSPISGHRSVSWYQQTPGQGLQFLFEYFSETQRNKGNFPGRFSGRQFSNSRSEMNVSTLELGDSALYLCASSLLVQGALGTEAFFGQGTRLTVV.

This clone appeared many times. At one boundary the junction diverges from the germline segment, which might be a read error. The read is 3 residues too short to cover the CDR3 end, so that end is filled in from the germline J gene. This chain joins TRBV4-2 and TRBJ2-3, with TRBD2 matching 12 bases. This CDR3 comprises 18 residues. In germline, CDR1 is LGHNA, CDR2 YNFKEQ. Here the CDR3 reads CASSLGTSGPKSTDTQYF. CDR3 DNA (partial): TGCGCCAGCAGCCTTGGGACTAGCGGGCCGAAGAGCACAGATACG.

Many counts were recorded for this clone. The read gets to within 3 residues of the CDR3 end, and the germline J gene fills in the rest. The V and J genes are TRBV20-1 and TRBJ2-3, with TRBD2 matching over 7 bases. The CDR3 sequence is 16 residues long. V lost 6 bases to trimming and J lost 0 bases; unmatched junction nucleotides: 12. Germline CDR1 DFQATT, CDR2 SNEGSKA (reference sequence). The sequenced part of the CDR3 DNA is TGCAGTGCGCTCAAAAAGAGCGGGACGAGCACAGATACG. Translating gives CSALKKSGTSTDT. The complete CDR3 sequence is CSALKKSGTSTDTQYF.

This clone was detected ten times or more. The CDR3 end is not reached by the read, which stops 3 residues before it; the germline J gene fills it in. The chain combines TRBV5-4 with TRBJ2-1, with TRBD1 matching over 8 bases. Germline V CDR1 and CDR2: SGHNT, YYREEE (reference sequence). The CDR3 loop spans 13 amino acids. V shed 5 bases and J 4 bases; nucleotides not matched to a gene: 2. The sequenced part of the CDR3 DNA is TGTGCCAGCAGGGACAGGGCGTACAATGAG. It codes for CASRDRAYNE. The whole CDR3 reads CASRDRAYNEQFF.

This clone was recorded at least ten times. The DNA ends 3 residues before the CDR3 does, and the rest of the CDR3 is filled in from the germline J gene. The V gene is TRBV12-3 or TRBV12-4, the J gene TRBJ2-7; no clear D gene. Trimming cost V 4 bases and J 6 bases, with 13 bases left between them. The CDR3 consists of 13 residues. The DNA read from the CDR3 is TGTGCCAGCAGTTCCTCAAGGCACGCCGAG. As protein: CASSSSRHAE. The CDR3 as a whole reads CASSSSRHAEQYF.

In its sample, this clone was seen many times. Incomplete CDR3 DNA: TGTGCCAGCAGCTCTTGGCCGTCCGCCTATTCACCC. This encodes CASSSWPSAYSP. The entire CDR3 sequence reads CASSSWPSAYSPLHF. The V gene is TRBV7-8, the J gene TRBJ1-6; D call uncertain. The read ends 3 residues before the CDR3 terminus; that terminus is restored from the germline J gene. CDR3 length: 15 amino acids. The V gene lost 4 bases and the J gene lost 8 bases, with 15 bases spanning the gap. Germline CDR1 SGHVS, CDR2 FQNEAQ.

This clone was recorded many times. The observed sequence ends 3 residues before the CDR3 terminus, with the missing tail filled in from the germline J gene. The chain is built from TRBV15 and TRBJ2-5, with TRBD2 as a possible D gene (5 bases). V was shortened by 1 base and J by 2 bases, with 11 bases between the two germline ends. The CDR3 sequence is 15 residues long. In germline, CDR1 is LNHNV, CDR2 YYDKDF (reference sequence). CDR3 loop: CATSRGSSAQETQYF. Partial CDR3 DNA: TGTGCCACCAGCAGAGGAAGTAGCGCTCAAGAGACC. The full variable domain, with the rest looked up from reference TRBV15 and TRBJ2-5, is DAMVIQNPRYQVTQFGKPVTLSCSQTLNHNVMYWYQQKSSQAPKLLFHYYDKDFNNEADTPDNFQSRRPNTSFCFLDIRSPGLGDTAMYLCATSRGSSAQETQYFGPGTRLLVL.

This clone has at least ten counts. Sequencing ends 3 residues short of the CDR3 end; the germline J gene provides the rest. The genes are TRBV5-1 and TRBJ2-3; 8 bases map to TRBD2. Trimming at V came to 6 bases and at J to 6 bases, leaving 6 bases not matched to a gene. Germline CDR1 reads SGHRS; CDR2 reads YFSETQ. This CDR3 is built from 13 residues. The covered CDR3 bases are TGCGCCAGCATTGGTAGCGGGGCTGATACG. This sequence encodes CASIGSGADT. The whole CDR3 protein reads CASIGSGADTQYF. Variable domain in full (rest from reference TRBV5-1 and TRBJ2-3): KAGVTQTPRYLIKTRGQQVTLSCSPISGHRSVSWYQQTPGQGLQFLFEYFSETQRNKGNFPGRFSGRQFSNSRSEMNVSTLELGDSALYLCASIGSGADTQYFGPGTRLTVL.

In this sample, this clone turned up many times. The CDR3 extends 3 residues past the end of the read, so its final part is completed from the germline J gene. The genes are TRBV7-2 and TRBJ2-7; D is undetermined. Germline V lookup: CDR1 SGHTA, CDR2 FQGNSA. The length of the CDR3 is 15 residues. V gave up 5 bases and J gave up 2 bases, with 16 bases separating them. The CDR3 bases that were read are TGTGCCAGCAGCCACGGCGAGCGAACGACCTACGAG. Its protein is CASSHGERTTYE. The CDR3 in its entirety is CASSHGERTTYEQYF.

This clone was recorded many times. The read ends 3 residues before the CDR3 terminus; that terminus is restored from the germline J gene. The V gene is TRBV9, the J gene TRBJ2-7, with TRBD2 matching over 11 bases. The V gene's germline CDR1 is SGDLS and CDR2 YYNGEE. V was clipped by 0 bases and J by 6 bases; unmatched bases: 5. The CDR3 spans 15 residues. CDR3 protein: CASSVDGTSGREQYF. The sequenced part of the CDR3 DNA is TGTGCCAGCAGCGTAGACGGGACTAGCGGTCGCGAG.

This clone was recorded many times. The CDR3 goes on 3 residues after the read ends, and that part is filled in from the germline J gene. V is TRBV20-1 and J is TRBJ2-5; D possibly corresponds to TRBD2 (6 bases). The V and J ends lost 3 bases and 3 bases respectively, with 11 bases between them. This CDR3 has 13 residues. Germline V gene lookup returns CDR1 DFQATT and CDR2 SNEGSKA (reference sequence). The CDR3 spells CSASAGREETQYF. The CDR3 DNA, read in part, is TGCAGTGCTAGTGCGGGGAGAGAAGAGACC.

This clone was picked up many times. The read is 3 residues too short to cover the CDR3 end, so that end is filled in from the germline J gene. The rearrangement joins TRBV5-1 to TRBJ2-3, with 11 bases lining up with TRBD2. V lost 3 bases to trimming and J lost 2 bases; unmatched junction nucleotides: 5. CDR1 is SGHRS, CDR2 YFSETQ, per germline. The CDR3 covers 16 residues. CDR3 in amino acids: CASSSKTSGDTDTQYF. CDR3 DNA (partial): TGCGCCAGCAGCTCGAAGACTAGCGGGGACACAGATACG. Combining the CDR3 with reference TRBV5-1 and TRBJ2-3 gives the whole variable domain KAGVTQTPRYLIKTRGQQVTLSCSPISGHRSVSWYQQTPGQGLQFLFEYFSETQRNKGNFPGRFSGRQFSNSRSEMNVSTLELGDSALYLCASSSKTSGDTDTQYFGPGTRLTVL.

This clone was detected ten times or more. The read gets to within 3 residues of the CDR3 end, and the germline J gene fills in the rest. J is TRBJ2-7 and V is TRBV7-9; D may be TRBD2 (6 bases). The CDR3 runs 12 residues. V lost 6 bases and J lost 6, with 12 bases in between. Germline V lookup: CDR1 SEHNR, CDR2 FQNEAQ (reference sequence). CDR3 protein: CASREVTSEQYF. The DNA read from the CDR3 is TGTGCCAGCAGGGAAGTGACTAGCGAG.

This clone appeared many times. From the germline J gene comes the end of the CDR3, since the read stops 3 residues before it. V usage is TRBV7-8 and J usage is TRBJ2-1; 11 positions match TRBD2. This CDR3 spans 16 amino acids. CDR1 is SGHVS, CDR2 FQNEAQ, per germline. V lost 4 bases to trimming and J lost 5 bases; unmatched junction nucleotides: 7. The CDR3 protein is CASSSRLAGLNNEQFF. CDR3 DNA, as far as it was read: TGTGCCAGCAGCTCAAGACTAGCGGGGCTTAACAATGAG.

Ten or more counts support this clone. The CDR3 is cut off 3 residues early in the read; its end comes from the germline J gene. The V gene is TRBV7-9, the J gene TRBJ1-1, with a possible D match to TRBD1 (5 bases). Trimming cost V 7 bases and J 1 base, with 10 bases left between them. CDR1 SEHNR and CDR2 FQNEAQ come from the germline V gene (reference sequence). This CDR3 spans 13 amino acids. The CDR3 sequence is CASNRGENTEAFF. The part of the CDR3 DNA that was read is TGTGCCAGCAACCGGGGGGAGAACACTGAA.

This clone showed up many times. Read sequence stops 3 residues before the CDR3 end, and the germline J gene provides the missing end. The chain carries TRBV20-1 and TRBJ1-5, with 9 bases that match TRBD1. The CDR3 consists of 14 residues. Germline-derived CDR1 and CDR2 are DFQATT and SNEGSKA (reference sequence). Losses at the gene ends were 3 bases for V and 9 bases for J; bases not matched to a gene: 9. The CDR3 loop reads CSASEGQGNRPQHF. The part of the CDR3 DNA that was read is TGCAGTGCTAGCGAGGGACAGGGTAACAGGCCC.

This clone has ten or more counts. The CDR3 end lies 3 residues beyond the end of the read and is filled in from the germline J gene. The gene calls are TRBV30 and TRBJ1-2; a weak D match, TRBD1 (6 bases). Looked up from germline, CDR1 is GTSNPN and CDR2 is SVGIG (reference sequence). Trimming removed 0 bases from V and 0 bases from J, with 8 bases in between. This CDR3 region has 14 residues. The CDR3 loop is CAWSVGGANYGYTF. The sequenced CDR3 bases are TGTGCCTGGAGTGTAGGGGGGGCTAACTATGGC.